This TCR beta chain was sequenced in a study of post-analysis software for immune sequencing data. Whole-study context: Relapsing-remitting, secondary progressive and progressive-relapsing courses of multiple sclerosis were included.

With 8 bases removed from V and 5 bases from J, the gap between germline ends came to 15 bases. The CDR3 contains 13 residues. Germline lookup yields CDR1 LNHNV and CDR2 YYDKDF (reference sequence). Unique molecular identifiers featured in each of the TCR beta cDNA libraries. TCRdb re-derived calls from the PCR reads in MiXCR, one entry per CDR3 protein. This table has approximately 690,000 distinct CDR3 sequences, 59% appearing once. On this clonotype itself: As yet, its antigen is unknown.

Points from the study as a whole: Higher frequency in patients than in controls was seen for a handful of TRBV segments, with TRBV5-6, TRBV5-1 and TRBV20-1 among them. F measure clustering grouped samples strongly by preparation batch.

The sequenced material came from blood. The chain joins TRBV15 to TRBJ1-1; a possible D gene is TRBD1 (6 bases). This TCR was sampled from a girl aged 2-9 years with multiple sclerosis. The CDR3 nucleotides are TGTGCCACCCGGTTTGTCAGGGGAACTGAAGCTTTCTTT. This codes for CATRFVRGTEAFF.